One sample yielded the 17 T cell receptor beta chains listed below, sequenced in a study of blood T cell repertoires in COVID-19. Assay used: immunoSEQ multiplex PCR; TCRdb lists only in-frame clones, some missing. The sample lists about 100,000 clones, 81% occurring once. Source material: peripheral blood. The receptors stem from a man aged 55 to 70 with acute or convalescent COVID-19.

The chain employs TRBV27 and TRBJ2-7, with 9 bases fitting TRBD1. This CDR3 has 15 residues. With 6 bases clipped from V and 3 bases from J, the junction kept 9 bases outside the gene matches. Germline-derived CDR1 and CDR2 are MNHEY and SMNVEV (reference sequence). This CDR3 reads CASSRRGQGDYEQYF. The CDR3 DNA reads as TGTGCCAGCAGCCGGAGGGGACAGGGAGACTACGAGCAGTACTTC.

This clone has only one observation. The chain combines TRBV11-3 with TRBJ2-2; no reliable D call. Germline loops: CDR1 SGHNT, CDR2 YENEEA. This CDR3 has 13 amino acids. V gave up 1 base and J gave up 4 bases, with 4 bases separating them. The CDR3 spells CASSLVSTGELFF. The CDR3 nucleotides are TGTGCCAGCAGCTTAGTGAGCACCGGGGAGCTGTTTTTT.

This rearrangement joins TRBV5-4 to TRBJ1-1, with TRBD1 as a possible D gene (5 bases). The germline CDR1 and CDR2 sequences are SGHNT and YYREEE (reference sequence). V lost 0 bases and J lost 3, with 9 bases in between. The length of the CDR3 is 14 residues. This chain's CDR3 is CASSLEPGYTEAFF. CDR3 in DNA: TGTGCCAGCAGCTTGGAGCCAGGGTACACTGAAGCTTTCTTT.

The CDR3 nucleotides are TGTGCCAGCAGCTTAGTAAGGGGCATTCAGTACTTC. Translation gives CASSLVRGIQYF. The chain uses TRBV7-2 and TRBJ2-4; D is possibly TRBD1 (5 bases). Looked up from germline, CDR1 is SGHTA and CDR2 is FQGNSA. V lost 1 base to trimming and J lost 9 bases, with 7 bases between them. The length of the CDR3 is 12 residues.

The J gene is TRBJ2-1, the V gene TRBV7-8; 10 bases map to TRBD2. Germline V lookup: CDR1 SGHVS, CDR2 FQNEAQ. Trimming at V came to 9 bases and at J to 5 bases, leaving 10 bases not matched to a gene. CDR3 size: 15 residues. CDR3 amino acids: CASTTGTSANNEQFF. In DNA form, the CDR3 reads TGTGCCAGTACGACCGGGACTAGCGCTAACAATGAGCAGTTCTTC.

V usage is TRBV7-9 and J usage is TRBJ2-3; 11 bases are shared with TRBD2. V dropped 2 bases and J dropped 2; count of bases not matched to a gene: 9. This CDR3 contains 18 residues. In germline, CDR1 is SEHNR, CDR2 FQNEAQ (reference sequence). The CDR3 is CASSLRLAGGIPTDTQYF. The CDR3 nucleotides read TGTGCCAGCAGCTTAAGGCTAGCGGGGGGCATCCCCACAGATACGCAGTATTTT.

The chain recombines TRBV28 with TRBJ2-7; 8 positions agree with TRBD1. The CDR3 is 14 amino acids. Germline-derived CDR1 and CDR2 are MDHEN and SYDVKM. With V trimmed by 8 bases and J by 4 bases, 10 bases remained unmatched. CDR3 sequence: CASWPEDRVYEQYF. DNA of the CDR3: TGTGCCAGCTGGCCGGAGGACAGGGTGTACGAGCAGTACTTC.

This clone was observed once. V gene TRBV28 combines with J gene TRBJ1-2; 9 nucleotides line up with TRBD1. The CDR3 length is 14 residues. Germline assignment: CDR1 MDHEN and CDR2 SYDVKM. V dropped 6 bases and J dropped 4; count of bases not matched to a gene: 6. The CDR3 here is CASRRDRVGYGYTF. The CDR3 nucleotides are TGTGCCAGCAGACGGGACAGGGTGGGCTATGGCTACACCTTC.

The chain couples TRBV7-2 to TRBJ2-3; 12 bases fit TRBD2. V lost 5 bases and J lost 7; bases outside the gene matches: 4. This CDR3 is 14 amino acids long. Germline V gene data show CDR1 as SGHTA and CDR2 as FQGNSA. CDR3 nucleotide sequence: TGTGCCAGCAGCGGGACTAGCGGGTCCTATACGCAGTATTTT. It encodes CASSGTSGSYTQYF.

The CDR3 loop reads CASSQVLAGGLHEQFF. CDR3 DNA sequence: TGCGCCAGCAGCCAAGTCCTAGCGGGAGGGTTACATGAGCAGTTCTTC. The rearrangement links TRBV4-3 to TRBJ2-1; 12 bases are a match to TRBD2. Germline V CDR1 and CDR2: LGHNA, YSLEER. V dropped 1 base and J dropped 8; count of bases not matched to a gene: 6. CDR3 length: 16 amino acids.

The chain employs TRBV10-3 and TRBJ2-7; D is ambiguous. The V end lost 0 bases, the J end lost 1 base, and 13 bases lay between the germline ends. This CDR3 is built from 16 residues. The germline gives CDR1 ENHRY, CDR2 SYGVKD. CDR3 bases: TGTGCCATCAGTGAGTCCGGTACTACCGGGTCCTACGAGCAGTACTTC. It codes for CAISESGTTGSYEQYF.

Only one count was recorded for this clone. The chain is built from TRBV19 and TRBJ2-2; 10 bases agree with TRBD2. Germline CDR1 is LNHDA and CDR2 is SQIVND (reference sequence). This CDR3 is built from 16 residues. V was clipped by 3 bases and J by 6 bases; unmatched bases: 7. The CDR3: CASSILASGGPGELFF. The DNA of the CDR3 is TGTGCCAGTAGTATTTTGGCTAGCGGGGGCCCCGGGGAGCTGTTTTTT.

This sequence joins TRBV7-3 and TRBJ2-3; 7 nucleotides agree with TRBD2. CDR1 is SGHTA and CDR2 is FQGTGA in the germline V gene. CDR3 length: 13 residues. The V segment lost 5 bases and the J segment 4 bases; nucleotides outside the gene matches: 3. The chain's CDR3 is CASSPREADTQYF. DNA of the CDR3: TGTGCCAGCAGCCCCCGGGAGGCAGATACGCAGTATTTT.

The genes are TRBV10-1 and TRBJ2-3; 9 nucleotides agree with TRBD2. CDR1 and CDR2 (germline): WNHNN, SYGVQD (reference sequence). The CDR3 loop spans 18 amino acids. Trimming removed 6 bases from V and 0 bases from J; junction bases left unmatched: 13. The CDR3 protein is CASSAGGTGGPSTDTQYF. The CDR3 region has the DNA TGCGCCAGCAGCGCGGGGGGGACGGGAGGACCTAGCACAGATACGCAGTATTTT.

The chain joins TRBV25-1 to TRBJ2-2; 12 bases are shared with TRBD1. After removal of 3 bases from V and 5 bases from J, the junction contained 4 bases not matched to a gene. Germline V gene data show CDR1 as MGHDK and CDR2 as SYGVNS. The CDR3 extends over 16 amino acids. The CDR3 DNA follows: TGTGCCAGCAGTGACCCGGGACAGGGGGCAACCGGGGAGCTGTTTTTT. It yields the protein CASSDPGQGATGELFF.

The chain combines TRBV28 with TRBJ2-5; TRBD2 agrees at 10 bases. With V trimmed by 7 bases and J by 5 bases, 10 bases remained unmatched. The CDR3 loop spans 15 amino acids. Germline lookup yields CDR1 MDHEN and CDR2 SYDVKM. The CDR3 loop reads CASTRTSGEVETQYF. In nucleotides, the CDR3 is TGTGCCAGCACCCGGACTAGCGGAGAGGTGGAGACCCAGTACTTC.

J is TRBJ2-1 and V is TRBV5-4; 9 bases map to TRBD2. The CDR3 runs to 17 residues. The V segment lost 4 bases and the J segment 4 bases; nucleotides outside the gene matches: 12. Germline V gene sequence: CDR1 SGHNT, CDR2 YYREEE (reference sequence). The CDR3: CASSVRSGRGGYNEQFF. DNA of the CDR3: TGTGCCAGCAGCGTCAGGTCGGGGCGGGGGGGATACAATGAGCAGTTCTTC.